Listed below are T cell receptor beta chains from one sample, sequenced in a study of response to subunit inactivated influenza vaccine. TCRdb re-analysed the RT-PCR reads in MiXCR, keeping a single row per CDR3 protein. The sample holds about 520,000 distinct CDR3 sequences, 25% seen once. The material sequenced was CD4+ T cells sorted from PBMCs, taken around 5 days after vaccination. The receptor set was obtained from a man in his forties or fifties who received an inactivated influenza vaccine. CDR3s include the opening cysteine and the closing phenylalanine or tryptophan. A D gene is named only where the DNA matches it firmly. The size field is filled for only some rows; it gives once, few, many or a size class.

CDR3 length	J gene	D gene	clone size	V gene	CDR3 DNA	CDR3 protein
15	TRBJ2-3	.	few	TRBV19	TGTGCCTCCAGGGTGGCAGGGGTTCTCACAGATACGCAGTATTTT	CASRVAGVLTDTQYF
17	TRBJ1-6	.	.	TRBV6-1	TGTGCCAGCAGAGACAGATTTACGGGCCTAGGGAATTCACCCCTCCACTTT	CASRDRFTGLGNSPLHF
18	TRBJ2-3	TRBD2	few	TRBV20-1	TGCAGTGCTGATCGACTAGCGGGAGGCCGGGGGGCCCCAGATACGCAGTATTTT	CSADRLAGGRGAPDTQYF
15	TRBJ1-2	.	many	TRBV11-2	TGTGCCAGCAGCTTGGTTAAAGGGCGAACCTATGGCTACACCTTC	CASSLVKGRTYGYTF
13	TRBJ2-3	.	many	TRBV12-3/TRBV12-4	TGTGCCAGCAGTCTAAGACGGACAGATACGCAGTATTTT	CASSLRRTDTQYF
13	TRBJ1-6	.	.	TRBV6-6	TGTGCCAGCAGACCTGTAGATAATTCACCCCTCCACTTT	CASRPVDNSPLHF
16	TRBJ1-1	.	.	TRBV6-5	TGTGCCAGCAGTTACTCCTCTGGTAAGCTGAACACTGAAGCTTTCTTT	CASSYSSGKLNTEAFF
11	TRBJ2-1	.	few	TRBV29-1	TGCAGCGGCGGACAGTACAATGAGCAGTTCTTC	CSGGQYNEQFF
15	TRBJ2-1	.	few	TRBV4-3	TGCGCCAGCAGCCAAGAAGTAGTACAGTACAATGAGCAGTTCTTC	CASSQEVVQYNEQFF
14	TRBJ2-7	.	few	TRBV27	TGTGCCAGCAGTTTATCCGGGTTTAACTACGAGCAGTACTTC	CASSLSGFNYEQYF
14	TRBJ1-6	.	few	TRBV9	TGTGCCAGCAGCGTAGCTACAGAGAGTTCACCCCTCCACTTT	CASSVATESSPLHF
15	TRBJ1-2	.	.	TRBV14	TGTGCCAGCAGCCAAGTATCCCGTCCGGGAGGTGTGAGCACCTTC	CASSQVSRPGGVSTF
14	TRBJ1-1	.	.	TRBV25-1	TGTGCCAGCAGCCAGGCAAGGGGGAACACTGAAGCTTTCTTT	CASSQARGNTEAFF
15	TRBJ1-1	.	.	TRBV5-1	TGCGCCAGCAGCTTGGGAGATCTAAGGAACACTGAAGCTTTCTTT	CASSLGDLRNTEAFF
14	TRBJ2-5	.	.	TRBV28	TGTGCCAGCAGCCCTTACGTCTTCCAAGAGACCCAGTACTTC	CASSPYVFQETQYF
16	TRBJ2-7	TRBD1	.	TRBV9	TGTGCCAGCAGCGTAGCCGAGACAGGGCGCGCCTACGAGCAGTACTTC	CASSVAETGRAYEQYF
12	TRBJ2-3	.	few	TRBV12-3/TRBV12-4	TGTGCCAGCAGCGGTTGGCCAGATACGCAGTATTTT	CASSGWPDTQYF
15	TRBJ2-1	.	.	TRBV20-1	TGCAGTGCCGCTTCCGGGAGAAGGTCTTACAATGAGCAGTTCTTC	CSAASGRRSYNEQFF
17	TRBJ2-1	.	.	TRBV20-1	TGCAGTGCTACAATACTTAGCGGATCGATCTCCTACAATGAGCAGTTCTTC	CSATILSGSISYNEQFF
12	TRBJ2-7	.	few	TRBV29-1	TGCAGCGTTGGGCTTCCCTCCTACGAGCAGTACTTC	CSVGLPSYEQYF
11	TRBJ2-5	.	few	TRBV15	TGTGCCACCAGCAGAGTAGAGACCCAGTACTTC	CATSRVETQYF
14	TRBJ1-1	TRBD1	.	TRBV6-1	TGTGCCAGCAGTGAAGCGCTCCGGGACAGGGGAAGAAGTTTT	CASSEALRDRGRSF
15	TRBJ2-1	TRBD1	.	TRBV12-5	TGTGCTAGTGGTTTCCATACAGGGGTTGGCAATGAGCAGTTCTTC	CASGFHTGVGNEQFF
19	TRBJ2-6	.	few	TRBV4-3	TGCGCCAGCAGCCAAGAAAGTGGCGGGGGACAGTCTGGGGCCAACGTCCTGACTTTC	CASSQESGGGQSGANVLTF
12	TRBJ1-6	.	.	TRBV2	TGTGCCAGCAGTTGGGACCCGCGACCCCTCCACTTT	CASSWDPRPLHF
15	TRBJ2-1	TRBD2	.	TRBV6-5	TGTGCCAGCAGTTTATTACTAGCGGGAGGCAATGAGCAGTTCTTC	CASSLLLAGGNEQFF
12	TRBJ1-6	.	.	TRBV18	TGTGCCAGCCAGTTACAGAATTCACCCCTCCACTTT	CASQLQNSPLHF